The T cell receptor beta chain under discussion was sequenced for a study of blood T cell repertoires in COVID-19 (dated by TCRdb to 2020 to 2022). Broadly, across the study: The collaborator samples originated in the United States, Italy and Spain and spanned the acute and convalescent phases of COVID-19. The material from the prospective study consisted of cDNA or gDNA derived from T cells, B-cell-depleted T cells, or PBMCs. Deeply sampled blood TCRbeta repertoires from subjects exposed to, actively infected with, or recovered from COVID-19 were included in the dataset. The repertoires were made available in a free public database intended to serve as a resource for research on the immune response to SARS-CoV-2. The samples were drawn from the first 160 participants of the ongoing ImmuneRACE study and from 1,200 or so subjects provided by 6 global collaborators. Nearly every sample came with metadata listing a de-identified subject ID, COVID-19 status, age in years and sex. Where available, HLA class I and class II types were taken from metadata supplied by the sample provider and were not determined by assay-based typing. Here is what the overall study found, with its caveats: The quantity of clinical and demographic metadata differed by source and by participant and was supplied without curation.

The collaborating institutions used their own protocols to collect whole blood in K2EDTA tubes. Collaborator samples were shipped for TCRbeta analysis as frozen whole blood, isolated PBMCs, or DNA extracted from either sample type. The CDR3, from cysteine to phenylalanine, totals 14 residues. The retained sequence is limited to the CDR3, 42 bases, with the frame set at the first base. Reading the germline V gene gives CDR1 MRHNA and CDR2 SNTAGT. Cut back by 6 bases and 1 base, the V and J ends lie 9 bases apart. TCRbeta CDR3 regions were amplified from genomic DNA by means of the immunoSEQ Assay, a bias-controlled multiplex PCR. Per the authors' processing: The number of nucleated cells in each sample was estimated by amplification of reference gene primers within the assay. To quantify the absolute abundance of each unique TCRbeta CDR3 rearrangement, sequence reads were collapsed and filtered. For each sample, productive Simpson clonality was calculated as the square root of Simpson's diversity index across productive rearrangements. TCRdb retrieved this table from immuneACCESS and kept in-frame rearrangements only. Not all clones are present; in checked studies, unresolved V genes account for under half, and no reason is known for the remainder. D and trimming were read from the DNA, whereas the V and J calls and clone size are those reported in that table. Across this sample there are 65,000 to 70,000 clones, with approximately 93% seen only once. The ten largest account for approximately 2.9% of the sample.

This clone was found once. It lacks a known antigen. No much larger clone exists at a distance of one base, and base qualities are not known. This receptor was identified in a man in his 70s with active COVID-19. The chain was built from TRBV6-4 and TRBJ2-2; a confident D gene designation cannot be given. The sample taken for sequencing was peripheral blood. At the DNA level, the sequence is TGTGCCAGCAGAGAATCCGGGAACACCGGGGAGCTGTTTTTT. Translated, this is CASRESGNTGELFF.